This T cell receptor beta chain is from a study of blood T cell repertoires in COVID-19. The overall study: Acute-phase and convalescent COVID-19 samples originated in the United States, Italy and Spain. PBMCs, B-cell-depleted T cells, or T cells were the source of the cDNA or gDNA that made up the material.

Source study methods: Estimates of nucleated cell counts were drawn from the amplification of reference gene primers. Assay: immunoSEQ multiplex PCR; the TCRdb copy retains only in-frame clones and omits some. The V and J calls and clone size come from that table; D and trimming were worked out from the DNA. The data show around 100,000 clones, roughly 84% seen once. The specimen was peripheral blood. This clonotype was sampled from a human donor in a cohort sampled during active or convalescent COVID-19.

The CDR3: CASKPTGMNTEAFF. CDR3 sequence (DNA): TGTGCTTCCAAGCCGACGGGAATGAACACTGAAGCTTTCTTT. This rearrangement joins TRBV10-3 to TRBJ1-1; the D is unclear. CDR3 length: 14 residues. Germline V CDR1 and CDR2: ENHRY, SYGVKD.